Listed below are T cell receptor beta chains from one sample, sequenced in a study of T-cell reconstitution after alpha-beta-depleted transplantation in children. TCRdb used MiXCR to reprocess the PCR reads, holding one entry per CDR3 protein. The sample records about 200,000 distinct CDR3 sequences, approximately 6% being singletons. Specimen: PBMCs, collected before TCRalphabeta/CD19-depleted stem cell transplant. The receptors originated from a girl under three years old with combined immunodeficiency, due to receive a stem cell transplant. Both conserved end residues are part of each CDR3. A D gene is named only where the DNA matches it firmly. Size is omitted from some rows. Given values are once, few, many or a class for expanded clones.

j_gene,v_gene,len,d_gene,abundance,CDR3aa,CDR3nt
TRBJ1-3,TRBV7-2,18,NA,many,CASSVRPAAILSGNTIYF,TGTGCCAGCAGCGTACGGCCCGCCGCGATCCTCTCTGGAAACACCATATATTTT
TRBJ2-7,TRBV4-1,15,TRBD1,many,CASSSGRSGGHEQYF,TGCGCCAGCAGCTCTGGACGATCAGGGGGACACGAGCAGTACTTC
TRBJ2-1,TRBV29-1,13,NA,many,CSVGVTGNNEQFF,TGCAGCGTTGGGGTGACAGGAAACAATGAGCAGTTCTTC
TRBJ2-7,TRBV7-2,12,NA,few,CASSYVLGEQYF,TGTGCCAGCAGCTATGTCCTGGGCGAGCAGTACTTC
TRBJ2-2,TRBV7-2,16,TRBD2,many,CASSLVAGVEAGELFF,TGTGCCAGCAGCTTAGTAGCGGGGGTGGAGGCCGGGGAGCTGTTTTTT
TRBJ2-5,TRBV7-2,15,NA,many,CASSLNSRPQETQYF,TGTGCCAGCAGCTTAAACTCGCGCCCTCAAGAGACCCAGTACTTC
TRBJ1-1,TRBV20-1,16,NA,many,CSARDGSRGSNTEAFF,TGCAGTGCTAGAGATGGGAGTAGGGGATCGAACACTGAAGCTTTCTTT
TRBJ2-7,TRBV20-1,13,NA,many,CSAHGSDAYEQYF,TGCAGTGCTCACGGTAGCGATGCCTACGAGCAGTACTTC
TRBJ2-2,TRBV5-1,14,NA,NA,CASSPKGPGGELFF,TGCGCCAGCAGCCCCAAAGGCCCGGGCGGGGAGCTGTTTTTT
TRBJ2-3,TRBV9,17,NA,many,CASSAGEQESSTDTQYF,TGTGCCAGCAGCGCAGGAGAACAGGAGTCTAGCACAGATACGCAGTATTTT
TRBJ2-7,TRBV4-1,14,TRBD2,many,CASSRTSGPYEQYF,TGCGCCAGCAGCCGCACTAGCGGTCCCTACGAGCAGTACTTC
TRBJ2-7,TRBV25-1,15,NA,many,CASIHGGDGYYEQYF,TGTGCCAGCATCCACGGAGGTGACGGATACTACGAGCAGTACTTC
TRBJ1-2,TRBV29-1,12,TRBD1,many,CSVFDRAGGYTF,TGCAGCGTCTTCGACAGGGCGGGAGGCTACACCTTC
TRBJ2-7,TRBV20-1,13,TRBD1,many,CSARAQGSYEQYF,TGCAGTGCGAGGGCACAGGGGTCCTACGAGCAGTACTTC
TRBJ2-7,TRBV29-1,14,NA,many,CSVEEVVSPYEQYF,TGCAGCGTTGAAGAGGTGGTGTCTCCCTACGAGCAGTACTTC
TRBJ2-1,TRBV7-2,13,NA,many,CASSYGIYNEQFF,TGTGCCAGCAGCTACGGGATCTACAATGAGCAGTTCTTC
TRBJ2-7,TRBV5-1,14,NA,many,CASSLAGSHYEQYF,TGCGCCAGCAGCTTGGCCGGGTCTCACTACGAGCAGTACTTC
TRBJ2-1,TRBV5-1,16,NA,many,CASSLEPSRIYNEQFF,TGCGCCAGCAGCTTGGAGCCTAGCCGCATATACAATGAGCAGTTCTTC
TRBJ2-7,TRBV7-2,14,NA,many,CASSLADRDYEQYF,TGTGCCAGCAGCTTAGCGGACAGAGACTACGAGCAGTACTTC
TRBJ2-3,TRBV28,17,NA,many,CASSFGTSYFSQDTQYF,TGTGCCAGCAGTTTCGGGACATCTTATTTTAGCCAGGATACGCAGTATTTT
TRBJ1-2,TRBV4-3,14,NA,many,CASSQEGPPRGYTF,TGCGCCAGCAGCCAAGAAGGCCCCCCCCGTGGCTACACCTTC
TRBJ2-7,TRBV7-2,13,NA,many,CASRNGNSYEQYF,TGTGCCAGCAGGAACGGGAACTCCTACGAGCAGTACTTC
TRBJ2-1,TRBV6-2/TRBV6-3,14,NA,many,CASSLRAPPREQFF,TGTGCCAGCAGCCTACGGGCGCCGCCGCGGGAGCAGTTCTTC
TRBJ2-1,TRBV20-1,15,TRBD2,many,CSARKTSGTYNEQFF,TGCAGTGCTAGGAAGACTAGCGGGACCTACAATGAGCAGTTCTTC
TRBJ1-1,TRBV13,15,TRBD1,many,CASSLDRGLNTEAFF,TGTGCCAGCAGCTTAGACAGGGGATTAAACACTGAAGCTTTCTTT
TRBJ2-7,TRBV29-1,12,NA,many,CSVSDSYYEQYF,TGCAGCGTTAGCGACAGCTACTACGAGCAGTACTTC
TRBJ1-1,TRBV29-1,13,NA,many,CSVEVSRVTEAFF,TGCAGCGTTGAAGTTAGCAGAGTCACTGAAGCTTTCTTT
TRBJ2-3,TRBV27,14,TRBD2,many,CASGGRGGPDTQYF,TGTGCCAGCGGCGGGCGGGGGGGCCCAGATACGCAGTATTTT
TRBJ2-1,TRBV7-6,14,NA,few,CASSLEVGGPEQFF,TGTGCCAGCAGCTTAGAAGTGGGCGGCCCTGAGCAGTTCTTC
TRBJ2-2,TRBV3-1,13,NA,few,CASSQFEVGELFF,TGTGCCAGCAGCCAATTCGAAGTAGGGGAGCTGTTTTTT
TRBJ1-2,TRBV6-2/TRBV6-3,12,NA,few,CATTVGDYGYTF,TGTGCCACCACCGTCGGGGACTATGGCTACACCTTC
TRBJ1-1,TRBV5-1,12,NA,many,CASSLFENEAFF,TGCGCCAGCAGCTTGTTTGAAAATGAAGCTTTCTTT
TRBJ1-4,TRBV12-3/TRBV12-4,14,NA,many,CASSFMGTSEKLFF,TGTGCCAGCAGTTTCATGGGGACCAGTGAAAAACTGTTTTTT
TRBJ2-7,TRBV6-2/TRBV6-3,14,NA,many,CASSYSIGTYEQYF,TGTGCCAGCAGTTACTCGATAGGGACCTACGAGCAGTACTTC
TRBJ1-6,TRBV28,13,NA,many,CASSSRGGSPLHF,TGTGCCAGCAGTTCTCGTGGAGGTTCACCCCTCCACTTT
TRBJ2-7,TRBV20-1,15,NA,many,CSARDAGHPIYEQYF,TGCAGTGCTAGAGACGCCGGACATCCAATCTACGAGCAGTACTTC
TRBJ2-1,TRBV7-8,15,NA,many,CASSLAGRVDYEQFF,TGTGCCAGCAGCTTAGCCGGGCGGGTGGACTATGAGCAGTTCTTC
TRBJ2-7,TRBV13,14,NA,many,CASSFSESHWEQYF,TGTGCCAGCAGCTTCAGCGAAAGCCACTGGGAGCAGTACTTC
TRBJ2-5,TRBV15,15,NA,few,CATSGVSSYQETQYF,TGTGCCACCAGCGGGGTATCATCGTACCAAGAGACCCAGTACTTC
TRBJ2-7,TRBV28,18,TRBD2,many,CASSTLREGPSTSYEQYF,TGTGCCAGCAGTACCCTTCGGGAGGGGCCAAGTACCTCCTACGAGCAGTACTTC
TRBJ1-1,TRBV7-2,13,NA,many,CASSVGGDTEAFF,TGTGCCAGCAGCGTAGGGGGGGACACTGAAGCTTTCTTT
TRBJ1-2,TRBV9,13,NA,many,CASSLGGNGGYTF,TGTGCCAGCAGCCTAGGAGGAAACGGTGGCTACACCTTC
TRBJ2-1,TRBV4-2,20,TRBD2,many,CASKAKSGYSGRASYNEQFF,TGTGCCAGCAAAGCCAAGAGTGGGTATAGCGGGAGGGCATCCTACAATGAGCAGTTCTTC
TRBJ2-1,TRBV7-9,13,NA,many,CASSLGPYNEQFF,TGTGCCAGCAGCTTAGGACCTTACAATGAGCAGTTCTTC
TRBJ2-7,TRBV2,14,NA,NA,CASRTTGHSYEQYF,TGTGCCAGCAGGACAACAGGGCACTCCTACGAGCAGTACTTC